These 29 T cell receptor beta chains came from one sample sequenced in a study of T cell repertoires in cytomegalovirus infection (dated by TCRdb to the late 2010s). The instrument was an Illumina HiSeq 1500. TCRdb trimmed the raw reads at Q25, called clones with MiXCR and kept productive beta chains. Rows with one shared CDR3 protein collapse into an entry with the most common genes and DNA. Present in this sample are about 310,000 distinct CDR3 sequences, under 20% of which were seen just once. The top ten clones comprise around 12% of the sample. Sequenced: PBMCs. The receptors were sampled from a human donor in good health (CMV status not recorded). Some clones in this sample may be carry-over from other donors' samples.

This clonotype was counted many times. The V gene is TRBV12-3 or TRBV12-4, the J gene TRBJ2-3; no clear D. This CDR3 has 15 amino acids. V lost 3 bases, J lost 2 bases, and 12 bases lay in between. As DNA, the CDR3 is TGTGCCAGCAGTTTCCGGCCTACATACACAGATACGCAGTATTTT. This gives the protein CASSFRPTYTDTQYF.

At least ten counts were recorded for this clonotype. The chain links TRBV10-3 to TRBJ2-1; D unresolved. The V gene's germline CDR1 is ENHRY and CDR2 SYGVKD. Trimming stripped 4 bases from V and 7 bases from J, with 11 bases between. The CDR3 consists of 13 residues. The CDR3 DNA reads TGTGCCATCAGTGGAACCCTAGGGAATGAGCAGTTCTTC. Protein: CAISGTLGNEQFF.

This clonotype was observed a few times. The CDR3 nucleotides read TGCGCCAGCAGCCAAGAGGGGGGCGTCTCCACTGAAGCTTTCTTT. Its protein is CASSQEGGVSTEAFF. This sequence joins TRBV4-3 and TRBJ1-1; tentative D call: TRBD1 (6 bases). Germline V gene lookup returns CDR1 LGHNA and CDR2 YSLEER. V was pared by 0 bases and J by 4 bases, with 12 bases between. The CDR3 loop spans 15 amino acids.

The J gene is TRBJ1-1, the V gene TRBV19; D remains ambiguous. V was trimmed by 7 bases and J by 1 base, leaving 16 bases between them. The V gene's germline CDR1 is LNHDA and CDR2 SQIVND (reference sequence). The CDR3 length is 15 residues. The CDR3 sequence is CASTYVVTANTEAFF. The CDR3, as DNA: TGTGCCAGTACCTATGTAGTTACAGCGAACACTGAAGCTTTCTTT. Looking up the rest from reference TRBV19 and TRBJ1-1 gives the full variable domain: DGGITQSPKYLFRKEGQNVTLSCEQNLNHDAMYWYRQDPGQGLRLIYYSQIVNDFQKGDIAEGYSVSREKKESFPLTVTSAQKNPTAFYLCASTYVVTANTEAFFGQGTRLTVV.

This clonotype was seen a few times. The chain carries TRBV10-3 and TRBJ2-7; 8 bases are a match to TRBD1. After removal of 0 bases from V and 6 bases from J, the junction contained 13 bases not matched to a gene. This CDR3 spans 17 amino acids. Germline CDR1 and CDR2: ENHRY and SYGVKD. The CDR3 protein is CAISESGIRQGAGEQYF. The CDR3 DNA follows: TGTGCCATCAGTGAGTCGGGGATCCGGCAGGGGGCAGGCGAGCAGTACTTC.

This clonotype came up a few times. The chain uses TRBV24-1 and TRBJ2-3, with 7 bases that match TRBD2. CDR1 and CDR2 from the germline V gene are KGHDR and SFDVKD. The ends lost 4 bases at V and 5 bases at J; junction bases unmatched: 5. The CDR3 contains 14 residues. The CDR3: CATSDPSGGDTQYF. CDR3 coding DNA: TGTGCCACCAGTGACCCTAGCGGTGGAGATACGCAGTATTTT.

This clonotype was counted many times. The chain uses TRBV2 and TRBJ1-5; 8 bases map to TRBD1. The CDR3 has 13 amino acids. V trimming: 8 bases; J trimming: 7 bases; junction bases outside the gene matches: 7. The germline CDR1 and CDR2 sequences are SNHLY and FYNNEI. The CDR3 DNA reads TGTGCCAGCCGGGCAGGGGGCGGGCAGCCCCAGCATTTT. Translated: CASRAGGGQPQHF.

This clonotype was counted many times. V gene TRBV7-8 combines with J gene TRBJ2-1, with 13 bases identical to TRBD2. Losses at the gene ends were 5 bases for V and 4 bases for J; bases not matched to a gene: 2. In germline, CDR1 is SGHVS, CDR2 FQNEAQ. The length of the CDR3 is 15 residues. The CDR3 here is CASSGGLAGYNEQFF. The CDR3 region has the DNA TGTGCCAGCAGCGGGGGACTAGCGGGATACAATGAGCAGTTCTTC.

The chain couples TRBV3-1 to TRBJ2-2; D is unresolved. This CDR3 has 14 residues. Trimming removed 5 bases from V and 0 bases from J, with 7 bases in between. The germline V gene encodes CDR1 LGHDT and CDR2 YNNKEL (reference sequence). In nucleotides, the CDR3 is TGTGCCAGCAGCTCAAATACGAACACCGGGGAGCTGTTTTTT. Translated: CASSSNTNTGELFF.

This sequence joins TRBV7-2 and TRBJ2-3; 12 nucleotides align to TRBD2. This CDR3 has 17 amino acids. CDR1 and CDR2 from the germline V gene are SGHTA and FQGNSA. V dropped 5 bases and J dropped 1; count of bases not matched to a gene: 7. CDR3 amino acids: CASSTRLAGDRTDTQYF. In DNA, the CDR3 is TGTGCCAGCAGCACCCGACTAGCGGGGGACCGCACAGATACGCAGTATTTT.

This clonotype has a count of ten or more. The rearrangement joins TRBV4-1 to TRBJ1-6; 7 nucleotides align to TRBD1. CDR3 length equals 16 residues. Germline loops: CDR1 MGHRA, CDR2 YSYEKL. With 0 bases clipped from V and 10 bases from J, the junction kept 9 bases outside the gene matches. CDR3: CASSQDRPGGLSPLHF. In nucleotides, the CDR3 is TGCGCCAGCAGCCAAGATCGTCCAGGGGGACTGTCACCCCTCCACTTT.

This chain uses TRBV7-9 with TRBJ2-5; 7 bases line up with TRBD2. The CDR3 is 15 residues long. Germline CDR1 SEHNR, CDR2 FQNEAQ (reference sequence). J gave up 2 bases and V 2 bases, and 5 bases lay outside the gene matches. The CDR3, as DNA: TGTGCCAGCAGCTTAAGGGGCGGGGGACAAGAGACCCAGTACTTC. The encoded protein is CASSLRGGGQETQYF.

This clonotype has just a few counts. The J gene is TRBJ1-5, the V gene TRBV2, with D maybe TRBD1 (5 bases). Trimming removed 3 bases at V and 5 bases at J, with 11 bases between. The CDR3 has 14 residues. CDR1 SNHLY and CDR2 FYNNEI come from the germline V gene. The CDR3 bases are TGTGCCAGCAGTGATGTCGGGGGACATCAGCCCCAGCATTTT. It is translated as CASSDVGGHQPQHF.

The V gene is TRBV4-2, the J gene TRBJ1-2; TRBD1 is a possible D gene (6 bases). Between the trimmed V and J ends, which lost 0 bases and 3 bases, there was a span of 14 bases. Per germline, CDR1 LGHNA and CDR2 YNFKEQ. The CDR3 loop spans 16 amino acids. CDR3 nucleotide sequence: TGTGCCAGCAGCCAAGATCAAGGCGGGGGCCACTATGGCTACACCTTC. Translated, it gives CASSQDQGGGHYGYTF.

This clonotype was seen at least ten times. The V gene is TRBV12-3 or TRBV12-4, the J gene TRBJ1-1; a possible D gene is TRBD1 (6 bases). V was shortened by 6 bases and J by 4 bases, with 18 bases between the two germline ends. CDR3 length equals 15 residues. CDR3 DNA sequence: TGTGCCAGCAGCCCTCAACAGGGTGTGGGCACTGAAGCTTTCTTT. Its translation is CASSPQQGVGTEAFF.

Concerning this clonotype itself: A much bigger clone sits one base away, suggesting this may be a read error. V usage is TRBV4-3 and J usage is TRBJ2-1; TRBD2 matches at 7 bases. The CDR3 is 17 residues long. The germline V gene encodes CDR1 LGHNA and CDR2 YSLEER. CDR3 protein: CASSRALGLEVDNEQLF. CDR3 bases: TGCGCCAGCAGCCGGGCGCTCGGACTAGAGGTCGACAATGAGCAGCTCTTC.

The chain combines TRBV20-1 with TRBJ2-7, with TRBD1 matching 7 bases. The CDR3 is 13 residues long. V was pared by 5 bases and J by 0 bases, with 4 bases of the junction left unmatched. CDR1 and CDR2 from the germline V gene are DFQATT and SNEGSKA (reference sequence). For the CDR3, the DNA is TGCAGTGCTTTTGACAGGGCCTCCTACGAGCAGTACTTC. Translated, it gives CSAFDRASYEQYF.

V gene TRBV27 combines with J gene TRBJ1-1, with D possibly TRBD1 on 5 matching bases. With 6 bases removed from V and 4 bases from J, the gap between germline ends came to 18 bases. The CDR3 has 15 amino acids. CDR1 and CDR2 (germline): MNHEY, SMNVEV (reference sequence). CDR3 in DNA: TGTGCCAGCAGGGGAGAGTGGGGTGGGGGCACTGAAGCTTTCTTT. Amino acids: CASRGEWGGGTEAFF.

A note on this clonotype: A single base separates this from a much larger clone, so it may be a read error. V gene TRBV4-2 combines with J gene TRBJ1-1; 7 bases are a match to TRBD1. Losses at the gene ends were 0 bases for V and 0 bases for J; bases not matched to a gene: 4. The CDR3 has 16 residues. Germline V gene data show CDR1 as LGHNA and CDR2 as YNFKEQ. CDR3 DNA sequence: TGTGCCAGCAGCCAAGACGGGACAGCTTTGAACACTGAAGCTTTCTTT. Translation gives CASSQDGTALNTEAFF.

This clonotype was found a few times. The V call is TRBV12-3 or TRBV12-4, the J call TRBJ2-5, with TRBD1 matching 9 bases. J was trimmed by 5 bases and V by 6 bases; bases with no gene match: 7. The CDR3 runs 14 residues. CDR3 sequence reads: CASSTTGGRETQYF. The CDR3, as DNA: TGTGCCAGCAGCACAACAGGGGGCAGGGAGACCCAGTACTTC.

This clonotype has more than one count but fewer than ten. The V and J genes are TRBV10-3 and TRBJ2-1; D not resolved. The V end lost 3 bases, the J end lost 9 bases, and 12 bases lay between the germline ends. This CDR3 region has 13 residues. Germline CDR1 ENHRY, CDR2 SYGVKD. CDR3 amino acids: CAISDPVSGEQFF. As DNA, the CDR3 is TGTGCCATCAGTGACCCGGTATCGGGTGAGCAGTTCTTC.

The CDR3 DNA reads as TGTGCCAGCACCAGTTGGACAGGGGAAAACTATGGCTACACCTTC. Protein product: CASTSWTGENYGYTF. The V and J genes are TRBV28 and TRBJ1-2, with 9 bases identical to TRBD1. The CDR3 has 15 residues. V shed 7 bases and J 2 bases; nucleotides not matched to a gene: 8. Germline CDR1 MDHEN, CDR2 SYDVKM.

J is TRBJ1-5 and V is TRBV5-8; D uncertain. The V gene's germline CDR1 is SGHTS and CDR2 YDEGEE. The CDR3 extends over 15 amino acids. V was pared by 4 bases and J by 4 bases, with 15 bases between. CDR3 nucleotides: TGTGCCAGCAGCCCACGGGCATTCTTTAATCAGCCCCAGCATTTT. It codes for CASSPRAFFNQPQHF.

J is TRBJ1-5 and V is TRBV20-1; TRBD1 matches 10 bases. The CDR3 extends over 15 amino acids. Germline assignment: CDR1 DFQATT and CDR2 SNEGSKA (reference sequence). V dropped 1 base and J dropped 2; count of bases not matched to a gene: 2. In DNA, the CDR3 is TGCAGTGCTAGAGGGACAGGGGGGGGCAATCAGCCCCAGCATTTT. This translates into CSARGTGGGNQPQHF.

This clonotype was seen repeatedly, ten times or more. This chain joins TRBV7-2 and TRBJ2-7; D ambiguous. The CDR3 is made up of 14 amino acids. Germline CDR1 and CDR2: SGHTA and FQGNSA. V was trimmed by 1 base and J by 4 bases, leaving 11 bases between them. CDR3: CASSLEGLVYEQYF. CDR3 nucleotides: TGTGCCAGCAGCTTAGAGGGTTTGGTGTACGAGCAGTACTTC.

This clonotype came up a few times. The chain carries TRBV6-5 and TRBJ1-1; 8 nucleotides align to TRBD1. Germline V gene sequence: CDR1 MNHEY, CDR2 SVGAGI. V lost 8 bases to trimming and J lost 4 bases; unmatched junction nucleotides: 12. The CDR3 runs to 15 residues. The CDR3, as DNA: TGTGCCAGCGGACAGGGTATGATGGCGGGCACTGAAGCTTTCTTT. This encodes CASGQGMMAGTEAFF.

V usage is TRBV3-1 and J usage is TRBJ1-1; D unresolved. The germline CDR1 and CDR2 sequences are LGHDT and YNNKEL (reference sequence). The CDR3 runs 13 residues. V gave up 0 bases and J gave up 6 bases, with 8 bases separating them. CDR3 protein: CASSQDGIPEAFF. CDR3 in DNA: TGTGCCAGCAGCCAAGATGGTATCCCTGAAGCTTTCTTT.

This chain links TRBV6-5 with TRBJ1-2; the D is unclear. With 4 bases removed from V and 4 bases from J, the gap between germline ends came to 19 bases. The germline gives CDR1 MNHEY, CDR2 SVGAGI. The CDR3 loop spans 16 amino acids. CDR3 coding DNA: TGTGCCAGCAGTTCGGACGGAGGTAGTCTGTCCTATGGCTACACCTTC. Translating it yields CASSSDGGSLSYGYTF.

This clonotype occurred many times. The chain recombines TRBV6-5 with TRBJ1-3; D call uncertain. The CDR3 is made up of 17 amino acids. Trimming shortened V by 0 bases and J by 1 base, and 13 bases separated the two germline ends. Germline CDR1 and CDR2: MNHEY and SVGAGI. CDR3 sequence: CASSYSLNSGSGNTIYF. Here the CDR3 DNA reads TGTGCCAGCAGTTACTCCTTGAACAGTGGGTCTGGAAACACCATATATTTT.